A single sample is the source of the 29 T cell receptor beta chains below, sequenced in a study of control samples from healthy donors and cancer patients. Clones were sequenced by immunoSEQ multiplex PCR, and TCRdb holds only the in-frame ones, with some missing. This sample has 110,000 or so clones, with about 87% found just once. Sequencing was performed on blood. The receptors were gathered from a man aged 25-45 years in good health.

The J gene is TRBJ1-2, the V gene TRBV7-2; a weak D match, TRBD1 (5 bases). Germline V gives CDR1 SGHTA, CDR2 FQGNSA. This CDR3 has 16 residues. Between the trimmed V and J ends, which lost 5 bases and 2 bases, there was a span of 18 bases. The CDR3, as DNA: TGTGCCAGCAGCCGTTCCCCGGGACTGCGAAACTATGGCTACACCTTC. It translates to CASSRSPGLRNYGYTF.

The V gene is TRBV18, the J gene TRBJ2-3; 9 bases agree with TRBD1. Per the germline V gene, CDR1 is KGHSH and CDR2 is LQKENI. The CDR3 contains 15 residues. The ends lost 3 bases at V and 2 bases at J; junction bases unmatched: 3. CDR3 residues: CASSPGQGYTDTQYF. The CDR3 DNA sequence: TGTGCCAGCTCACCCGGACAGGGGTACACAGATACGCAGTATTTT.

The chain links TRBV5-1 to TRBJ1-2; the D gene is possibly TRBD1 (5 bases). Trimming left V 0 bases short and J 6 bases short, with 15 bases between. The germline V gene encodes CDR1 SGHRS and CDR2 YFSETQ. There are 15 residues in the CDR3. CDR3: CASSLGGPSPDGYTF. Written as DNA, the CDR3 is TGCGCCAGCAGCTTGGGGGGACCATCGCCGGATGGCTACACCTTC. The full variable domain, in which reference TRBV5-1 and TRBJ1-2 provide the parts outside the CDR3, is KAGVTQTPRYLIKTRGQQVTLSCSPISGHRSVSWYQQTPGQGLQFLFEYFSETQRNKGNFPGRFSGRQFSNSRSEMNVSTLELGDSALYLCASSLGGPSPDGYTFGSGTRLTVV.

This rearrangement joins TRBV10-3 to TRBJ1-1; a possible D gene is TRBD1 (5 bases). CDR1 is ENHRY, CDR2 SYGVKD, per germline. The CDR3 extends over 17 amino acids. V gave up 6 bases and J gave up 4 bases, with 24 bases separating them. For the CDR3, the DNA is TGTGCCATCAGCCCTTCAACCGGGACTCCGAAAAGCACTGAAGCTTTCTTT. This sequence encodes CAISPSTGTPKSTEAFF.

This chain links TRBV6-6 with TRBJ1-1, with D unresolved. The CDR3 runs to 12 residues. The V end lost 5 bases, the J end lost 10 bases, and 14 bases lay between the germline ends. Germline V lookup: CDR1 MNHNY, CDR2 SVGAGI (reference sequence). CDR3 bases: TGTGCCAGCAGTGCAAGCCTAAATCTAGCTTTCTTT. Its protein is CASSASLNLAFF.

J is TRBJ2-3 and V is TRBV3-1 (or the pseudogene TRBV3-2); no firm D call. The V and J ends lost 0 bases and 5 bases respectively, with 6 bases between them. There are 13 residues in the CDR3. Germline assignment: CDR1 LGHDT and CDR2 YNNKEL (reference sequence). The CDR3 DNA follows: TGTGCCAGCAGCCAAGATCCGGAAGATACGCAGTATTTT. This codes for CASSQDPEDTQYF.

The CDR3 spells CASSEKPSSYNEQFF. The CDR3, as DNA: TGTGCCAGCAGCGAAAAACCGAGCTCCTACAATGAGCAGTTCTTC. V is TRBV21-1 and J is TRBJ2-1; TRBD2, the table's D call, lacks a check against the DNA. TRBV21-1 is a documented pseudogene. CDR3 length equals 15 residues.

The CDR3, as DNA: TGTGCCAGCAGCGTAGCCCCGGGGGAGATTTACGAGCAGTACTTC. Amino acids: CASSVAPGEIYEQYF. V gene TRBV9 combines with J gene TRBJ2-7; D perhaps matches TRBD2 (6 bases). The germline CDR1 and CDR2 sequences are SGDLS and YYNGEE. Trimming stripped 0 bases from V and 4 bases from J, with 14 bases between. This CDR3 comprises 15 residues.

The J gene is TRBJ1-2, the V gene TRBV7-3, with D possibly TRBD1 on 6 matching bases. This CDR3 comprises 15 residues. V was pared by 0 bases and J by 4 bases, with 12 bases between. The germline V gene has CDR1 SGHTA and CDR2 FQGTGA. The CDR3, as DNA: TGTGCCAGCAGCTTAACGGGGACAAGTCTCTATGGCTACACCTTC. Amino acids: CASSLTGTSLYGYTF. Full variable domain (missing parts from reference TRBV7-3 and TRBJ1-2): GAGVSQTPSNKVTEKGKYVELRCDPISGHTALYWYRQSLGQGPEFLIYFQGTGAADDSGLPNDRFFAVRPEGSVSTLKIQRTERGDSAVYLCASSLTGTSLYGYTFGSGTRLTVV.

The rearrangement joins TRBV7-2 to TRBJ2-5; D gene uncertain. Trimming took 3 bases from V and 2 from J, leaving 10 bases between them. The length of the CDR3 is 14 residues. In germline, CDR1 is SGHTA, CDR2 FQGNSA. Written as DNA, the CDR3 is TGTGCCAGCAGCTTTGGGCCCGTTCAAGAGACCCAGTACTTC. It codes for CASSFGPVQETQYF.

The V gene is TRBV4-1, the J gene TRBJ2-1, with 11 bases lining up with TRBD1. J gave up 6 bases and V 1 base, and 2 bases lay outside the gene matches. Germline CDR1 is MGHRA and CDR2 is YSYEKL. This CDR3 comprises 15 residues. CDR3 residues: CASSQVGTGGNEQFF. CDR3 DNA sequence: TGCGCCAGCAGCCAAGTGGGGACAGGGGGCAATGAGCAGTTCTTC.

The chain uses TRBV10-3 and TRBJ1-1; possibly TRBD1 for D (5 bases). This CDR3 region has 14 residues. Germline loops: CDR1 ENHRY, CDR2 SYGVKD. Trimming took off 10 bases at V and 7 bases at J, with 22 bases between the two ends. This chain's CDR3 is CATKGRSYTVEAFF. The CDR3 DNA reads TGTGCCACCAAGGGGCGGAGTTATACTGTTGAAGCTTTCTTT.

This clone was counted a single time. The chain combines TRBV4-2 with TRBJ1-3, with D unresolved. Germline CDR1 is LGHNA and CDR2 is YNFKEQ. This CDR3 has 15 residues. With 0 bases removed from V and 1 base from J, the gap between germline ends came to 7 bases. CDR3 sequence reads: CASSQDPASGNTIYF. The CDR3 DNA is TGTGCCAGCAGCCAAGATCCAGCTTCTGGAAACACCATATATTTT.

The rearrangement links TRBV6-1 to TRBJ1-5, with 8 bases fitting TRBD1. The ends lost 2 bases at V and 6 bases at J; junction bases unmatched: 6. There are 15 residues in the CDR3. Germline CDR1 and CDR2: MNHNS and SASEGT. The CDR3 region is CASSEIRGQGQPQHF. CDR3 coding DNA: TGTGCCAGCAGTGAAATCAGGGGGCAGGGTCAGCCCCAGCATTTT.

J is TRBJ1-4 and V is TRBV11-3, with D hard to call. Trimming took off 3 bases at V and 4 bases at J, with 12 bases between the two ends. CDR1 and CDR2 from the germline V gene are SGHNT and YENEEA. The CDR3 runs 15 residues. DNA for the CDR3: TGTGCCAGCAGCTTCAATTACGGATATAATGAAAAACTGTTTTTT. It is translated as CASSFNYGYNEKLFF.

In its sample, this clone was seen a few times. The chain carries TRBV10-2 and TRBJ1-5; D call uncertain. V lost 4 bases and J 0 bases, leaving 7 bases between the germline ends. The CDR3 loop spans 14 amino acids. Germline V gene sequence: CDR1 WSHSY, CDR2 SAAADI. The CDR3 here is CASSATDSNQPQHF. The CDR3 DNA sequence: TGCGCCAGCAGTGCGACGGATAGCAATCAGCCCCAGCATTTT.

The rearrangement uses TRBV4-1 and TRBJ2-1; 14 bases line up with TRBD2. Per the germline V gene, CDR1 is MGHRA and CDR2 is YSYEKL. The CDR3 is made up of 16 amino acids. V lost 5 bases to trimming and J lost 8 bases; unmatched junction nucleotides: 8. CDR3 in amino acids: CASSFRLAGGRDEQFF. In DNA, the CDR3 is TGCGCCAGCAGCTTCCGACTAGCGGGGGGGCGGGATGAGCAGTTCTTC.

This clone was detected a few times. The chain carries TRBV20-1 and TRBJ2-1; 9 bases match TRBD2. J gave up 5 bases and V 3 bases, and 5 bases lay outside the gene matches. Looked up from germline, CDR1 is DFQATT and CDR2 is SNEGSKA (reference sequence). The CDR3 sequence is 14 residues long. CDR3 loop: CSASSASGNNEQFF. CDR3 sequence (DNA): TGCAGTGCTAGTAGTGCTAGCGGGAACAATGAGCAGTTCTTC.

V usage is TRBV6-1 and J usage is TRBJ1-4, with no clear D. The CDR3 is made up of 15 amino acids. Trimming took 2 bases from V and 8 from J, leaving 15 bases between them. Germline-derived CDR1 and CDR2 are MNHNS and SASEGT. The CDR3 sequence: CASSERRLGGEKLFF. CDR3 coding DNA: TGTGCCAGCAGTGAACGGAGGTTAGGAGGAGAAAAACTGTTTTTT.

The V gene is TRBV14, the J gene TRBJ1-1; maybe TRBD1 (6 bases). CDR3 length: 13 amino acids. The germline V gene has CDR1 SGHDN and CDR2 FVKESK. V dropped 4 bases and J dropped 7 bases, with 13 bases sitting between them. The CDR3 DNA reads TGTGCCAGCAGCCTAGGGGGTTCGAATGAAGCTTTCTTT. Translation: CASSLGGSNEAFF.

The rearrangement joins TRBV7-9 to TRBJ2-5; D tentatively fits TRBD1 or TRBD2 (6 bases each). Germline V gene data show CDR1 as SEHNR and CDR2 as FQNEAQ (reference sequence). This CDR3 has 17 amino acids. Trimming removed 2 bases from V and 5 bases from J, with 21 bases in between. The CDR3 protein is CASSLYIGGAPGETQYF. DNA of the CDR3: TGTGCCAGCAGCTTATATATCGGGGGCGCGCCGGGGGAGACCCAGTACTTC.

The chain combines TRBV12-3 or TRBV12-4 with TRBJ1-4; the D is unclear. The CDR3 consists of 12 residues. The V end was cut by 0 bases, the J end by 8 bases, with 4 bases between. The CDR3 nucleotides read TGTGCCAGCAGTTTAGCAGGGGAAAAACTGTTTTTT. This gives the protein CASSLAGEKLFF.

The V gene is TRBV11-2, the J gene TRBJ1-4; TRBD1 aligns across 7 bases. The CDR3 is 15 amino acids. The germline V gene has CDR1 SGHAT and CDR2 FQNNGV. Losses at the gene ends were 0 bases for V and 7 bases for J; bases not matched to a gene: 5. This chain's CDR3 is CASSLEAGGTEKLFF. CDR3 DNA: TGTGCCAGCAGCTTAGAGGCAGGGGGAACTGAAAAACTGTTTTTT.

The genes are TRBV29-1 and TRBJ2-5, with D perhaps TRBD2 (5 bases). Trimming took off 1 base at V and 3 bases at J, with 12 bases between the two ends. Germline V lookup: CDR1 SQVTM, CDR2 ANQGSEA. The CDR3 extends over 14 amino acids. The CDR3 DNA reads TGCAGCGTTGAAGTCTTCGGAGGAAAAGAGACCCAGTACTTC. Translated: CSVEVFGGKETQYF.

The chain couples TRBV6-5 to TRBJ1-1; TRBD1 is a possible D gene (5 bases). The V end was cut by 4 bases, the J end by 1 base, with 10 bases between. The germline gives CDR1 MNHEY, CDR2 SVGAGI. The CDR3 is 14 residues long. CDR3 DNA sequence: TGTGCCAGCAGTTCAGGGTTGGGGAACACTGAAGCTTTCTTT. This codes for CASSSGLGNTEAFF.

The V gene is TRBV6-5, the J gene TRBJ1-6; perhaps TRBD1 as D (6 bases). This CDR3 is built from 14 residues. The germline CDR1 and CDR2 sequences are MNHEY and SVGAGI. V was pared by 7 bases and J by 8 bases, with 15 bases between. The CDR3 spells CASTRNPGDSPLHF. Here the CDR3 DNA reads TGTGCCAGCACCAGAAATCCAGGGGATTCACCCCTCCACTTT.

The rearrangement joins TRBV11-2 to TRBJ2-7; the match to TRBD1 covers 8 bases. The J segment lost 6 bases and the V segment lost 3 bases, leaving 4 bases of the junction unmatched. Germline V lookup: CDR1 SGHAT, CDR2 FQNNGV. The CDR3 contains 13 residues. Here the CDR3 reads CASSFQQGGEQYV. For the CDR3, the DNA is TGTGCCAGCAGCTTCCAACAGGGGGGCGAGCAGTACGTC.

The CDR3 protein is CASSDASGAPETQYF. CDR3 nucleotide sequence: TGTGCCAGCAGTGACGCCTCGGGAGCACCAGAGACCCAGTACTTC. This sequence joins TRBV25-1 and TRBJ2-5; tentatively, D is TRBD2 (6 bases). The germline V gene has CDR1 MGHDK and CDR2 SYGVNS. V was clipped by 3 bases and J by 4 bases, with 15 bases between them. The length of the CDR3 is 15 residues.

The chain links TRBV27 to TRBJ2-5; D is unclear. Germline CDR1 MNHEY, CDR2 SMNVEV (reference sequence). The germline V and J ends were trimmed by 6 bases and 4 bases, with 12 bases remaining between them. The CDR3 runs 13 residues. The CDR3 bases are TGTGCCAGCAGGAGCAAAGAACGAGAGACCCAGTACTTC. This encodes CASRSKERETQYF.